This T cell receptor (beta chain) was sequenced during a study of CD8 T cells in Susac syndrome. Sequencing of TCR beta was carried out in blood CD8+ and CD4+ T cells. With random hexamers, reverse transcription was performed on roughly 0.45 to 1 ug of RNA. From the immunoSEQ multiplex PCR reads, TCRdb called clonotypes with MiXCR, one entry per CDR3 protein. The profile shows 100,000 to 150,000 distinct CDR3 sequences, about 92% of them singletons. The sample was CD8+ T cells from PBMCs. This receptor was obtained from a human donor with multiple sclerosis.

The CDR3 here is CASSGTGGYNEQFF. DNA of the CDR3: TGCGCCAGCAGCGGGACAGGGGGTTACAATGAGCAGTTCTTC. V and J are TRBV4-1 and TRBJ2-1; 11 bases are shared with TRBD1. The germline CDR1 and CDR2 sequences are MGHRA and YSYEKL. The CDR3 is 14 amino acids. J lost 4 bases, V lost 5 bases, and 1 base had no gene match.